This TCR beta chain was found in a study of T cell responses to AZD1222 COVID-19 vaccine. Study at large: Second-dose recipients at about 4 or about 12 weeks were treated as one pooled group.

The CDR3 totals 12 residues. The germline V gene encodes CDR1 MGHDK and CDR2 SYGVNS. Sequencing was performed with immunoSEQ multiplex PCR; in TCRdb, only in-frame clones are kept and a portion is missing. The sample lists some 150,000 clones; more than 70% were seen once. A note on this clone: Other DNA sequences in this specimen translate into the identical CDR3.

This clonotype was obtained from an adult in good health. This chain connects TRBV25-1 to TRBJ1-2; tentatively, D is TRBD1 (5 bases). The sample consisted of peripheral blood, taken on day 0 of AZD1222 vaccination. The CDR3 DNA reads as TGTGCGTCCCGGGGCGACGGCTATGGCTACACCTTC. This encodes CASRGDGYGYTF.